This record covers a single T cell receptor beta chain. These data belong to a study of shared clonotypes between healthy human individuals. Here immunoSEQ multiplex PCR was the method, and the copy in TCRdb shows in-frame clones only, minus some. The sample yields hundreds of thousands of clones, 75% to 85% seen once. Study donors comprised healthy, HIV-negative adults devoid of recent acute infection or vaccination. This TCR was recovered from a woman between 40 and 55 years old in good health. Some clones in this sample may be carry-over from other donors' samples. The sequenced sample consisted of PBMCs.

The CDR3 DNA is TGTGCCAGCAGTCAAGCACATAACACTGAAGCTTTCTTT. Translation: CASSQAHNTEAFF. V is TRBV6-6 and J is TRBJ1-1, with no clear D. V was pared by 5 bases and J by 2 bases, with 9 bases between. The CDR3 contains 13 residues. Germline V CDR1 and CDR2: MNHNY, SVGAGI (reference sequence).